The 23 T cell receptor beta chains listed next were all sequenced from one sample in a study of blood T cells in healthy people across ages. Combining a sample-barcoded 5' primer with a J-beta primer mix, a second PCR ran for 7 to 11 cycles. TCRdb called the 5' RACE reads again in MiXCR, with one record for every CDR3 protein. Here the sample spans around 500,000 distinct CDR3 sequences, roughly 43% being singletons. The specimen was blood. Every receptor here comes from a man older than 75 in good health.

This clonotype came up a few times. The CDR3, as DNA: TGTGCCAGCAGTGAGGACGGCAATGAGCAGTTCTTC. Its translation: CASSEDGNEQFF. The chain links TRBV2 to TRBJ2-1; D gene ambiguous. This CDR3 spans 12 amino acids. V shed 3 bases and J shed 6 bases, with 6 bases lying between them. Germline values: CDR1 SNHLY, CDR2 FYNNEI.

CDR3 nucleotides: TGTGCCAGCAGTCCCGGGTCCTATCAGAGGGGCTCCTACAATGAGCAGTTCTTC. Residues: CASSPGSYQRGSYNEQFF. The chain couples TRBV27 to TRBJ2-1; D is tentatively TRBD1 or TRBD2 (5 bases each). The CDR3 is 18 residues long. V lost 5 bases and J lost 0, with 20 bases in between. From germline, CDR1 is MNHEY and CDR2 SMNVEV (reference sequence).

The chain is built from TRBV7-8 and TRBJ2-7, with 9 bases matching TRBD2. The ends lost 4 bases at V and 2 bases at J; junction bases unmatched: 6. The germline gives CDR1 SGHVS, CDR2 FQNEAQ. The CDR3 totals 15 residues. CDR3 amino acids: CASSSAGGTTYEQYF. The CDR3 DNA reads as TGTGCCAGCAGCTCCGCGGGGGGGACCACCTACGAGCAGTACTTC.

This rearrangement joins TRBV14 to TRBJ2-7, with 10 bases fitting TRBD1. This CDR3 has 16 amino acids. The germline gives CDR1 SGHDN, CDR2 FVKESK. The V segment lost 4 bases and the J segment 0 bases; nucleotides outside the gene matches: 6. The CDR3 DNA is TGTGCCAGCAGCCCCACCGGGACAGGGGCCTCCTACGAGCAGTACTTC. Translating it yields CASSPTGTGASYEQYF.

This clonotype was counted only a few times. CDR3: CASSLLAGKETQYF. CDR3 nucleotides: TGTGCCAGCAGCTTACTAGCGGGAAAAGAGACCCAGTACTTC. The V and J genes are TRBV7-2 and TRBJ2-5; TRBD2 matches 9 bases. The CDR3 has 14 amino acids. Germline V gene lookup returns CDR1 SGHTA and CDR2 FQGNSA. The V segment lost 2 bases and the J segment 3 bases; nucleotides outside the gene matches: 1. The full variable domain, with the rest looked up from reference TRBV7-2 and TRBJ2-5, is GAGVSQSPSNKVTEKGKDVELRCDPISGHTALYWYRQSLGQGLEFLIYFQGNSAPDKSGLPSDRFSAERTGGSVSTLTIQRTQQEDSAVYLCASSLLAGKETQYFGPGTRLLVL.

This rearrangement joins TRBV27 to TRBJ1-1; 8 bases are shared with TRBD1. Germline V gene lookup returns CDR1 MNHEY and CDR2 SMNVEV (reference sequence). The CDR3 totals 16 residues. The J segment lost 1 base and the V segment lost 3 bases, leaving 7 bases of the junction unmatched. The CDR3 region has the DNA TGTGCCAGCAGTTTCCGTTGGACAGGGAAGAACACTGAAGCTTTCTTT. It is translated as CASSFRWTGKNTEAFF.

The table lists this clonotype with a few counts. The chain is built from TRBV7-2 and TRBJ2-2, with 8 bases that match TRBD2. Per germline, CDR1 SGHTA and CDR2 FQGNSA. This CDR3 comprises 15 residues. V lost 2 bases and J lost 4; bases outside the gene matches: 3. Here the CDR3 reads CASSLREGGTGELFF. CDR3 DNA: TGTGCCAGCAGCTTACGGGAGGGGGGCACCGGGGAGCTGTTTTTT. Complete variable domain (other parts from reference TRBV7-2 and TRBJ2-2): GAGVSQSPSNKVTEKGKDVELRCDPISGHTALYWYRQSLGQGLEFLIYFQGNSAPDKSGLPSDRFSAERTGGSVSTLTIQRTQQEDSAVYLCASSLREGGTGELFFGEGSRLTVL.

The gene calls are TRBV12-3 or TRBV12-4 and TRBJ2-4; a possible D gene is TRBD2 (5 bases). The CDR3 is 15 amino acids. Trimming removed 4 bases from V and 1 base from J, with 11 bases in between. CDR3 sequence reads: CASSYYGVAKNIQYF. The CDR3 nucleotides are TGTGCCAGCAGTTATTACGGGGTGGCCAAAAACATTCAGTACTTC.

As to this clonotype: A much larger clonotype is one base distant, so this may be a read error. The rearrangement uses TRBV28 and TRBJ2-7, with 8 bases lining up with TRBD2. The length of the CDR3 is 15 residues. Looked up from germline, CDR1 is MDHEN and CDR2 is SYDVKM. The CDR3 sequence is CASNLGTGGPYEQYF. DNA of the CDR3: TGTGCCAGCAATTTAGGGACGGGAGGGCCCTACGAGCAGTACTTC.

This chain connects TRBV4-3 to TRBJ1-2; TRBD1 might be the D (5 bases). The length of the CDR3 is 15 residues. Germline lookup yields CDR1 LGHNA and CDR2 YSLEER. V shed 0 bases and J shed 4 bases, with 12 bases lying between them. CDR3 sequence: CASSQDHGQGYGYTF. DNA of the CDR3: TGCGCCAGCAGCCAAGACCACGGGCAGGGCTATGGCTACACCTTC.

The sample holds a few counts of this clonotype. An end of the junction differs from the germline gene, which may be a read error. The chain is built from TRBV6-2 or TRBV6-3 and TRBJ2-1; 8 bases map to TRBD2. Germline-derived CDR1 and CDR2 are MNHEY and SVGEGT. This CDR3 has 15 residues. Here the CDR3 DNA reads TGTGCTAGCAGCTTATTAGCGGGATCCTACAATGAGCAGTTCTTC. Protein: CASSLLAGSYNEQFF.

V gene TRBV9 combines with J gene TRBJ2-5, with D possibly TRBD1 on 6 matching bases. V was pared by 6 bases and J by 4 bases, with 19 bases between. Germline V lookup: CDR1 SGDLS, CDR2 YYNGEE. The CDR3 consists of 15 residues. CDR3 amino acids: CASNADGQLGETQYF. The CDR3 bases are TGTGCCAGCAACGCGGACGGACAGCTTGGAGAGACCCAGTACTTC.

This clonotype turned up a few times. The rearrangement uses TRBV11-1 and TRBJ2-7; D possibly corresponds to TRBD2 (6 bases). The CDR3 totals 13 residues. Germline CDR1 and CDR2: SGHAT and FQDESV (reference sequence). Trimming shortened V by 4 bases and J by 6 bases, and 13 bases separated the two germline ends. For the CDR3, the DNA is TGTGCCAGCAGCTCGGGACTCGTCACCGAGCAGTACTTC. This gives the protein CASSSGLVTEQYF. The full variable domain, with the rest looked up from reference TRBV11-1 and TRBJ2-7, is EAEVAQSPRYKITEKSQAVAFWCDPISGHATLYWYRQILGQGPELLVQFQDESVVDDSQLPKDRFSAERLKGVDSTLKIQPAELGDSAMYLCASSSGLVTEQYFGPGTRLTVT.

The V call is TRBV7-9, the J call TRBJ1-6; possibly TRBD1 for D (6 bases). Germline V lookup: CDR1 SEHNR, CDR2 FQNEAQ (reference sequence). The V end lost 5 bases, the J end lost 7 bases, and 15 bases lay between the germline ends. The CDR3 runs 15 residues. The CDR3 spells CASSPSTRGNSPLHF. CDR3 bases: TGTGCCAGCAGCCCATCGACAAGGGGGAATTCACCCCTCCACTTT.

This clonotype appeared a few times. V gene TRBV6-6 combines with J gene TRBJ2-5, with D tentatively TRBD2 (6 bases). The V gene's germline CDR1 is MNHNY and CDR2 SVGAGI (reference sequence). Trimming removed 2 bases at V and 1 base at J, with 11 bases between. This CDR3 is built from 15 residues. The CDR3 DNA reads TGTGCCAGCAGTTACGGGGGGAGAGCCCAAGAGACCCAGTACTTC. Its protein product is CASSYGGRAQETQYF.

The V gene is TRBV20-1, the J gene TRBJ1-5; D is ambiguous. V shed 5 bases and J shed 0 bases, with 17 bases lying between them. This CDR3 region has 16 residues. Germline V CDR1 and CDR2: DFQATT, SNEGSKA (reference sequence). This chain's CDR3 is CSADLEGSSSNQPQHF. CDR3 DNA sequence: TGCAGTGCTGACTTGGAGGGCAGCAGTAGCAATCAGCCCCAGCATTTT.

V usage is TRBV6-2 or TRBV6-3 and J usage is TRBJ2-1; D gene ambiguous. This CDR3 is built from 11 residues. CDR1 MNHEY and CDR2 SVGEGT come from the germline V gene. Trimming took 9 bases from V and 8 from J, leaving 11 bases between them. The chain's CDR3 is CASKEMDEQFF. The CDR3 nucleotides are TGTGCCAGTAAAGAGATGGATGAGCAGTTCTTC.

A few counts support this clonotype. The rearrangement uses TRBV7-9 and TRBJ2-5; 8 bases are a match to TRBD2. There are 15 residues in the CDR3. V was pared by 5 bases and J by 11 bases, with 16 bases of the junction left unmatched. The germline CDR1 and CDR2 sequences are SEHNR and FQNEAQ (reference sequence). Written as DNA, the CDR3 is TGTGCCAGCAGCCGTACCGGGACTAGTTGGGATGAGCAGTACTTC. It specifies CASSRTGTSWDEQYF.

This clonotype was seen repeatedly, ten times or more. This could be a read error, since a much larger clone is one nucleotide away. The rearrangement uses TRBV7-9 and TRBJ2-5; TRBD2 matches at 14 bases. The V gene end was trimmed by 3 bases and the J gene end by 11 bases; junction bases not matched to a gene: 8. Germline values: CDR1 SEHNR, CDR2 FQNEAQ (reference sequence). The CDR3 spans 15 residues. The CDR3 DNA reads TGTGCCAGCAGCTTGGGACTAGCGGGAGTGGATGAGCAGTACTTC. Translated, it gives CASSLGLAGVDEQYF.

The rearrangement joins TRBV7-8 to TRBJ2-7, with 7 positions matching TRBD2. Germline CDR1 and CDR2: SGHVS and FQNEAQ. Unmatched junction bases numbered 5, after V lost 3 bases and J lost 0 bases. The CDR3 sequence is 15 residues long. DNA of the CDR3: TGTGCCAGCAGCTTCGGGACTACAAGCTCCTACGAGCAGTACTTC. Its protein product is CASSFGTTSSYEQYF.

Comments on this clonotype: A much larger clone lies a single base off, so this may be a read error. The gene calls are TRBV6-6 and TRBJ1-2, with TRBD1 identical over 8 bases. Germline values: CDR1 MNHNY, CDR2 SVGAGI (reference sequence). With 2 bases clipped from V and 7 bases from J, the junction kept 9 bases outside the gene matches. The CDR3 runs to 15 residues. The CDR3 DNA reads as TGTGCCAGCAGTTACGCGGGACAGGTTTTGTCTGGCTACACCTTC. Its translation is CASSYAGQVLSGYTF.

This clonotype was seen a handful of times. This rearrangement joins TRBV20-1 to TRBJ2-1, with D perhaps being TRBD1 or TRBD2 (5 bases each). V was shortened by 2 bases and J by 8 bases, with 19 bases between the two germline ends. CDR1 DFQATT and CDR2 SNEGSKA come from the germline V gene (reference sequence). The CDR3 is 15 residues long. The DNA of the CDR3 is TGCAGTGCTAGAAGCGTGCAGGGACCAAGCCATGAGCAGTTCTTC. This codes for CSARSVQGPSHEQFF.

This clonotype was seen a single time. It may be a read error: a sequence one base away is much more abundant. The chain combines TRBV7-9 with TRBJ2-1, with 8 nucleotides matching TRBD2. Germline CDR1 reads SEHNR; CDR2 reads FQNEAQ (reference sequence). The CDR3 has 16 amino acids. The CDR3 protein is CASSLALAGSCNEQFF. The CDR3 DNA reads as TGTGCCAGCAGCTTAGCTCTAGCGGGCTCCTGCAATGAGCAGTTCTTC.